Below, 11 T cell receptor beta chains from the same sample are listed, as sequenced in a study of blood T cells in healthy people across ages. The authors ran a second PCR of about 7 to 12 cycles using a sample-barcoded 5' primer and a J-beta primer mix. TCRdb reanalysed the 5' RACE reads using MiXCR and keeps one entry per CDR3 protein. The sample consists of over a million distinct CDR3 sequences, 55% to 75% of them appearing once. Input material: blood. The source of these receptors is a man between 18 and 35 years old in good health.

The V gene is TRBV5-6, the J gene TRBJ1-6; D is ambiguous. Germline V CDR1 and CDR2: SGHDT, YYEEEE. This CDR3 is 17 amino acids long. Trimming cost V 2 bases and J 8 bases, with 20 bases left between them. CDR3 loop: CASSFMSASDRDSPLHF. The CDR3 nucleotides are TGTGCCAGCAGCTTTATGTCGGCGTCCGATCGGGATTCACCCCTCCACTTT.

The rearrangement links TRBV10-3 to TRBJ2-3, with TRBD1 matching over 7 bases. CDR3 length equals 16 residues. V shed 3 bases, J shed 5 bases, and the junction held 11 bases outside the gene matches. Germline V gene sequence: CDR1 ENHRY, CDR2 SYGVKD. The DNA for the CDR3 is TGTGCCATCAGTGACAACAGGGGTTTTTCCGGAGATACGCAGTATTTT. It yields the protein CAISDNRGFSGDTQYF.

This rearrangement joins TRBV5-1 to TRBJ2-5; the D is unclear. This CDR3 has 13 residues. V lost 4 bases and J lost 3, with 10 bases in between. Germline V gene lookup returns CDR1 SGHRS and CDR2 YFSETQ. The CDR3 region is CASSVMVKETQYF. The DNA of the CDR3 is TGCGCCAGCAGCGTGATGGTCAAAGAGACCCAGTACTTC.

This clonotype has only a few counts. The chain uses TRBV7-9 and TRBJ2-3, with D hard to call. The length of the CDR3 is 17 residues. The V gene's germline CDR1 is SEHNR and CDR2 FQNEAQ (reference sequence). V lost 2 bases, J lost 0 bases, and 15 bases lay in between. The CDR3 loop is CASSLTPAPASTDTQYF. In nucleotides, the CDR3 is TGTGCCAGCAGCTTAACGCCAGCCCCAGCTAGCACAGATACGCAGTATTTT.

This clonotype was picked up a small number of times. The genes are TRBV28 and TRBJ2-5; D gene uncertain. The J call may be mistaken, given a closer DNA end match to TRBJ2-7. This CDR3 spans 15 amino acids. CDR1 is MDHEN and CDR2 is SYDVKM in the germline V gene. The CDR3 DNA is TGTGCCAGCAGTTTATCGGGCGAGCCCTACGACGAGCAGTACTTC. It encodes CASSLSGEPYDEQYF.

The chain joins TRBV14 to TRBJ2-1; 8 bases match TRBD2. The J call may be incorrect, as the DNA end agrees better with TRBJ2-7. The CDR3 extends over 14 amino acids. Germline CDR1 reads SGHDN; CDR2 reads FVKESK. This CDR3 reads CASSQALRGGEQYF. CDR3 DNA: TGTGCCAGCAGCCAAGCTCTCCGGGGGGGCGAGCAGTACTTC.

The rearrangement joins TRBV4-3 to TRBJ1-2; the D gene is possibly TRBD1 (6 bases). V shed 6 bases and J shed 8 bases, with 16 bases lying between them. CDR1 and CDR2 (germline): LGHNA, YSLEER. The CDR3 consists of 13 residues. This chain's CDR3 is CASRQGQGRGYTF. CDR3 nucleotide sequence: TGCGCCAGCAGACAGGGACAAGGACGGGGCTACACCTTC.

V usage is TRBV20-1 and J usage is TRBJ2-7; 7 bases line up with TRBD2. The J call may be wrong; the DNA end is better matched by TRBJ2-5. CDR1 and CDR2 from the germline V gene are DFQATT and SNEGSKA (reference sequence). The CDR3 consists of 14 residues. CDR3 DNA sequence: TGCAGTTCACAAGCGGGGACCTCTTGGGAGACCCAGTACTTC. Amino acids: CSSQAGTSWETQYF.

This chain links TRBV5-1 with TRBJ1-2; TRBD1 is a possible D gene (6 bases). The V and J ends lost 1 base and 0 bases respectively, with 19 bases between them. The CDR3 is 18 residues long. Germline CDR1 is SGHRS and CDR2 is YFSETQ. The CDR3: CASSLWSGADNPNYGYTF. DNA of the CDR3: TGCGCCAGCAGCTTGTGGTCGGGGGCGGACAATCCTAACTATGGCTACACCTTC.

This clonotype appeared a few times. This sequence joins TRBV12-5 and TRBJ2-3; the match to TRBD1 covers 8 bases. The V and J ends lost 6 bases and 3 bases, in that order; junction bases with no gene match: 5. Germline CDR1 and CDR2: LGHNT and FRNRAP. CDR3 length: 14 residues. CDR3 coding DNA: TGTGCTAGTGGCCTCGGACAGGGAACAGATACGCAGTATTTT. This encodes CASGLGQGTDTQYF.

Concerning this clonotype itself: One junction end does not reproduce the germline sequence, and a read error may be involved. The chain joins TRBV3-1 to TRBJ1-2, with D tentatively TRBD1 (5 bases). The CDR3 is 14 amino acids. The germline V gene has CDR1 LGHDT and CDR2 YNNKEL (reference sequence). The chain's CDR3 is CASTQRGVNYGYTF. In nucleotides, the CDR3 is TGTGCCAGCACCCAAAGAGGGGTTAACTATGGCTACACCTTC.